This TCR beta chain was identified in a study of beta chain features in type 1 diabetes. This clone has only a few counts. Of the isolated RNA, all was reverse transcribed, and so the sequenced material was expressed TCRB transcripts. Clones were sequenced by immunoSEQ multiplex PCR, and TCRdb holds only the in-frame ones, with some missing. The data hold 450,000 to 600,000 clones, with about 30% observed a single time. Germline V gives CDR1 GTSNPN, CDR2 SVGIG (reference sequence). The CDR3 has 16 amino acids. J gave up 8 bases and V 0 bases, and 14 bases lay outside the gene matches. The rearrangement joins TRBV30 to TRBJ1-1, with 8 bases fitting TRBD1. The sample consisted of naive CD4+ T cells from blood. This TCR came from a man between 18 and 29 years old in good health. CDR3 residues: CAWSVPGQGFPVEAFF. The DNA for the CDR3 is TGTGCCTGGAGTGTACCCGGACAGGGCTTTCCGGTAGAAGCTTTCTTT. Based on the CDR3 plus reference TRBV30 and TRBJ1-1, the full variable domain is SQTIHQWPATLVQPVGSPLSLECTVEGTSNPNLYWYRQAAGRGLQLLFYSVGIGQISSEVPQNLSASRPQDRQFILSSKKLLLSDSGFYLCAWSVPGQGFPVEAFFGQGTRLTVV.